The 3 T cell receptor beta chains below were found in one sample sequenced in a study of T cell repertoires and Cas9 in healthy adults. Profiling relied on immunoSEQ multiplex PCR, and the TCRdb table lists in-frame clones only, not all of them. The sample holds 1,400 or so clones, roughly 93% seen once. Material: SpCas9-reactive CD4+ effector T cells (CD137+, CD154-, CD25-, CD127+) from PBMCs; culture status not recorded. The receptor source for this set is a human donor in good health.

The chain is built from TRBV19 and TRBJ2-3, with TRBD1 matching over 10 bases. This CDR3 is built from 14 residues. CDR1 is LNHDA and CDR2 is SQIVND in the germline V gene (reference sequence). Trimming took 3 bases from V and 6 from J; bases not matched to a gene: 3. The CDR3 nucleotides are TGTGCCAGTAGTATGACAGGGGGCGCGGATACGCAGTATTTT. It translates to CASSMTGGADTQYF.

The chain has TRBV19 and TRBJ1-5; 10 bases align to TRBD1. Germline V gene lookup returns CDR1 LNHDA and CDR2 SQIVND (reference sequence). Trimming at V came to 5 bases and at J to 2 bases, leaving 0 bases not matched to a gene. This CDR3 comprises 14 residues. The CDR3 loop reads CASSGTGGNQPQHF. The CDR3 DNA sequence: TGTGCCAGTAGTGGGACAGGGGGCAATCAGCCCCAGCATTTT.

The V call is TRBV6-5, the J call TRBJ2-7; 8 bases map to TRBD1. The CDR3 runs 12 residues. Germline V CDR1 and CDR2: MNHEY, SVGAGI. V dropped 4 bases and J dropped 5; count of bases not matched to a gene: 1. DNA for the CDR3: TGTGCCAGCAGTTCGACAGGGGACGAGCAGTACTTC. This gives the protein CASSSTGDEQYF.